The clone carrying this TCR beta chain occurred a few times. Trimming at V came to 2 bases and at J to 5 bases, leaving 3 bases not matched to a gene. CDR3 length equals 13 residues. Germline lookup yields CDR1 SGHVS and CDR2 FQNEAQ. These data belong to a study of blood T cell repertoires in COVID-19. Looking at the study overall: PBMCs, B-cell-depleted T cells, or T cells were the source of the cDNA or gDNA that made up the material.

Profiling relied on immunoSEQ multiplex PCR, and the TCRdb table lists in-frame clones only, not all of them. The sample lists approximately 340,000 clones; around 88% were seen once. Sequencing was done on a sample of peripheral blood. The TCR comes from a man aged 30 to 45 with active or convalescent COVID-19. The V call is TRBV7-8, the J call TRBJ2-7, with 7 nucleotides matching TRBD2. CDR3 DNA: TGTGCCAGCAGCTTATATGGGAGGGACGAGCAGTACTTC. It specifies CASSLYGRDEQYF. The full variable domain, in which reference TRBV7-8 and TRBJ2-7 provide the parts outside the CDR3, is GAGVSQSPRYKVAKRGQDVALRCDPISGHVSLFWYQQALGQGPEFLTYFQNEAQLDKSGLPSDRFFAERPEGSVSTLKIQRTQQEDSAVYLCASSLYGRDEQYFGPGTRLTVT.